This paragraph covers one TCR beta chain sequence. The antigen is unknown. This entry is derived from a study of Ad26.COV2.S vaccination and SARS-CoV-2 variants. Findings and caveats of the study: People given the vaccine had a wider spike-specific TCR breadth than placebo recipients did.

Produced via immunoSEQ multiplex PCR; TCRdb's table is partial and in-frame only. Of about 480,000 clones in the sample, roughly 89% were seen once. The treatment was: around 19 received Ad26.COV2.S at low or high dose, single or two shots; five or six received placebo; per-sample allocation not given. Specimens were obtained on day 63 following the first vaccine or placebo injection. Looked up from germline, CDR1 is SNHLY and CDR2 is FYNNEI. This CDR3 is 14 amino acids long. With V trimmed by 7 bases and J by 4 bases, 9 bases remained unmatched. The specimen was peripheral blood, collected in a trial of Ad26.COV2.S vaccine versus placebo. The TCR sequence derives from a person between 18 and 65 years old who received the Ad26.COV2.S COVID-19 vaccine or a placebo. This chain connects TRBV2 to TRBJ1-1, with 7 bases fitting TRBD1. The CDR3 coding sequence is TGTGCCAGCAATAAAGACAGGGCCGGCACTGAAGCTTTCTTT. This sequence encodes CASNKDRAGTEAFF. Full variable domain (missing parts from reference TRBV2 and TRBJ1-1): EPEVTQTPSHQVTQMGQEVILRCVPISNHLYFYWYRQILGQKVEFLVSFYNNEISEKSEIFDDQFSVERPDGSNFTLKIRSTKLEDSAMYFCASNKDRAGTEAFFGQGTRLTVV.